The 14 T cell receptor beta chains below all came from one sample that was sequenced in a study of blood T cell repertoires in COVID-19. The data were produced by immunoSEQ multiplex PCR, yet TCRdb's version contains in-frame clones alone and is incomplete. The repertoire holds 75,000 or so clones, with approximately 80% as singletons. Specimen: peripheral blood. These receptors all come from a man between 60 and 70 years old with active or convalescent COVID-19.

This chain connects TRBV29-1 to TRBJ1-1, with D possibly matching TRBD1 (6 bases). Per germline, CDR1 SQVTM and CDR2 ANQGSEA. The CDR3 spans 17 residues. Trimming left V 0 bases short and J 0 bases short, with 17 bases between. CDR3 sequence: CSVEEETGMIMNTEAFF. In nucleotides, the CDR3 is TGCAGCGTTGAAGAGGAGACAGGAATGATTATGAACACTGAAGCTTTCTTT.

This clone was recorded a few times. This rearrangement joins TRBV3-1 (or the pseudogene TRBV3-2) to TRBJ1-6; D gene uncertain. CDR3 size: 15 residues. The V gene lost 0 bases and the J gene lost 6 bases, with 9 bases spanning the gap. Germline V gives CDR1 LGHDT, CDR2 YNNKEL (reference sequence). CDR3: CASSQDGRSNSPLHF. DNA for the CDR3: TGTGCCAGCAGCCAAGATGGCCGGAGTAATTCACCCCTCCACTTT.

This chain's CDR3 is CASSLVQGRNTEAFF. The CDR3 region has the DNA TGTGCCAGCAGCTTGGTTCAGGGAAGGAACACTGAAGCTTTCTTT. The chain uses TRBV5-6 and TRBJ1-1, with D possibly being TRBD1 (5 bases). The CDR3 is made up of 15 amino acids. The germline V and J ends were trimmed by 0 bases and 1 base, with 10 bases remaining between them. Germline V CDR1 and CDR2: SGHDT, YYEEEE.

The rearrangement links TRBV6-2 or TRBV6-3 to TRBJ2-5; 8 positions agree with TRBD2. This CDR3 region has 16 residues. J was trimmed by 7 bases and V by 2 bases; bases with no gene match: 12. Germline CDR1 reads MNHEY; CDR2 reads SVGEGT. As DNA, the CDR3 is TGTGCCAGCAGTTACCGAGCGGGGGTGTACCAAAGGACCCAGTACTTC. Translation: CASSYRAGVYQRTQYF.

The rearrangement uses TRBV11-2 and TRBJ1-2, with D perhaps TRBD1 (5 bases). CDR1 is SGHAT, CDR2 FQNNGV, per germline. V was trimmed by 1 base and J by 6 bases, leaving 15 bases between them. This CDR3 comprises 15 residues. CDR3 amino acids: CASSLGIHRTNGYTF. The CDR3, as DNA: TGTGCCAGCAGCTTAGGCATCCACAGGACCAATGGCTACACCTTC.

The chain is built from TRBV6-5 and TRBJ1-2, with 8 bases matching TRBD1. V was clipped by 10 bases and J by 8 bases; unmatched bases: 6. The germline V gene encodes CDR1 MNHEY and CDR2 SVGAGI. The CDR3 extends over 11 amino acids. CDR3 region: CATQGVRGYTF. The CDR3 DNA reads TGTGCCACACAGGGGGTTCGCGGCTACACCTTC.

The chain joins TRBV7-9 to TRBJ1-5; D not resolved. V was shortened by 3 bases and J by 5 bases, with 8 bases between the two germline ends. Germline-derived CDR1 and CDR2 are SEHNR and FQNEAQ (reference sequence). The CDR3 consists of 13 residues. The CDR3 reads CASSLEADQPQHF. In DNA form, the CDR3 reads TGTGCCAGCAGCTTGGAGGCAGATCAGCCCCAGCATTTT.

The chain is built from TRBV9 and TRBJ1-1; tentative D call: TRBD1 (5 bases). CDR1 is SGDLS and CDR2 is YYNGEE in the germline V gene. Trimming took off 0 bases at V and 5 bases at J, with 11 bases between the two ends. The CDR3 totals 14 residues. For the CDR3, the DNA is TGTGCCAGCAGCGTAGTAGGGGAAGGGACTGAAGCTTTCTTT. This encodes CASSVVGEGTEAFF.

The chain is built from TRBV18 and TRBJ2-3; 12 nucleotides line up with TRBD2. The CDR3 covers 20 residues. V lost 6 bases to trimming and J lost 5 bases; unmatched junction nucleotides: 21. Germline CDR1 and CDR2: KGHSH and LQKENI. The CDR3 DNA sequence: TGTGCCAGCTCCATCGGGACTAGCGGGCGACAGCCAAATGTTGGAGATACGCAGTATTTT. Translation: CASSIGTSGRQPNVGDTQYF.

The chain combines TRBV19 with TRBJ2-7; D possibly corresponds to TRBD1 (6 bases). This CDR3 region has 15 residues. V lost 5 bases to trimming and J lost 5 bases, with 19 bases between them. The germline CDR1 and CDR2 sequences are LNHDA and SQIVND (reference sequence). The CDR3 reads CASSGGQRPFNEQYF. The DNA of the CDR3 is TGTGCCAGTAGTGGCGGACAGAGACCATTTAACGAGCAGTACTTC.

The V and J genes are TRBV12-3 or TRBV12-4 and TRBJ1-2; perhaps TRBD1 as D (6 bases). This CDR3 comprises 13 residues. The ends were cut back, 7 bases at V and 4 bases at J, with 13 bases in the middle. The DNA of the CDR3 is TGTGCCAGCAACCAGGACAGCCCCTATGGCTACACCTTC. Amino acids: CASNQDSPYGYTF.

This rearrangement joins TRBV18 to TRBJ2-3, with 9 bases aligning to TRBD1. Germline trimming cut 3 bases from V and 3 bases from J; bases unmatched to any gene: 1. CDR1 is KGHSH, CDR2 LQKENI, per germline. CDR3 length: 14 amino acids. This chain's CDR3 is CASSPGTGTDTQYF. The CDR3 nucleotides read TGTGCCAGCTCACCCGGGACAGGGACAGATACGCAGTATTTT.

The J gene is TRBJ1-2, the V gene TRBV30; D gene unclear. The germline V gene encodes CDR1 GTSNPN and CDR2 SVGIG (reference sequence). CDR3 length: 15 residues. Deletions cut 1 base from V and 4 bases from J, with 16 bases between. CDR3 nucleotide sequence: TGTGCCTGGAGTGCGGCACCCAAACGGGGCTATGGCTACACCTTC. Encoded protein: CAWSAAPKRGYGYTF.

The V gene is TRBV29-1, the J gene TRBJ2-6; possibly TRBD2 for D (5 bases). Looked up from germline, CDR1 is SQVTM and CDR2 is ANQGSEA. The CDR3 spans 14 residues. V was trimmed by 2 bases and J by 1 base, leaving 6 bases between them. Written as DNA, the CDR3 is TGCAGCGTTGAATCGGGGTCTGGGGCCAACGTCCTGACTTTC. This translates into CSVESGSGANVLTF.